This T cell receptor (beta chain) was observed in a study of blood T cell repertoires in COVID-19. The CDR3 length is 15 residues. Per germline, CDR1 SNHLY and CDR2 FYNNEI. The V and J ends lost 6 bases and 0 bases respectively, with 12 bases between them. Sequencing used immunoSEQ multiplex PCR; TCRdb keeps in-frame clones, though not all of them. The table records about 190,000 clones, roughly 80% of them present only once. The sequence was collected from a woman between 40 and 55 years old with acute or convalescent COVID-19. Sequenced input: peripheral blood. The chain is built from TRBV2 and TRBJ1-3; unclear D gene. CDR3 loop: CASSPWSTSGNTIYF. The DNA of the CDR3 is TGTGCCAGCAGCCCCTGGAGTACCTCTGGAAACACCATATATTTT.